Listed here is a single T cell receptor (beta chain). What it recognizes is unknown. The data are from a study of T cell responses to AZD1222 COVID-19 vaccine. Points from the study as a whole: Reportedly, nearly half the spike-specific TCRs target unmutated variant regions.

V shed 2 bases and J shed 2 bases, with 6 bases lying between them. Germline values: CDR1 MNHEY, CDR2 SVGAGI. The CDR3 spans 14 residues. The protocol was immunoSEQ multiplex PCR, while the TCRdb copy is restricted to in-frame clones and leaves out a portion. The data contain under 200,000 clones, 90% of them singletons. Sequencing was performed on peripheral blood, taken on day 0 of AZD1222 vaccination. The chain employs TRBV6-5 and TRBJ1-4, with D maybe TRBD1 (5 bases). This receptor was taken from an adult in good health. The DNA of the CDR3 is TGTGCCAGCAGTTACAGGGGCACTAATGAAAAACTGTTTTTT. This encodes CASSYRGTNEKLFF.